One and the same sample provided the 5 T cell receptor beta chains below, sequenced in a study of response to subunit inactivated influenza vaccine. TCRdb re-called the RT-PCR reads with MiXCR, one entry per CDR3 protein. The sample records 160,000 or so distinct CDR3 sequences, approximately 11% being singletons. The sequencing here drew on non-naive T cells sorted from PBMCs, taken 45 days after vaccination. These receptors all stem from a man aged 50-60 years who received an inactivated influenza vaccine.

This clonotype occurred a few times. The CDR3 protein is CAISPGTSGTDTQYF. CDR3 coding DNA: TGTGCCATCAGCCCCGGGACTAGCGGCACAGATACGCAGTATTTT. The chain combines TRBV10-3 with TRBJ2-3, with 10 nucleotides matching TRBD2. The CDR3 is 15 amino acids. Per the germline V gene, CDR1 is ENHRY and CDR2 is SYGVKD. After removal of 6 bases from V and 1 base from J, the junction contained 4 bases not matched to a gene.

This clonotype was picked up a small number of times. J is TRBJ1-1 and V is TRBV4-3; no definite D call. Germline V lookup: CDR1 LGHNA, CDR2 YSLEER. This CDR3 has 13 residues. V shed 1 base and J shed 1 base, with 4 bases lying between them. The CDR3 protein is CASSQARNTEAFF. Written as DNA, the CDR3 is TGCGCCAGCAGCCAAGCTAGGAACACTGAAGCTTTCTTT.

The V and J genes are TRBV7-3 and TRBJ2-3; 14 nucleotides align to TRBD2. The junction had 5 bases not matched to a gene; V was cut back by 5 bases and J by 7 bases. This CDR3 spans 15 amino acids. CDR1 and CDR2 from the germline V gene are SGHTA and FQGTGA. CDR3 region: CASSPGTSGRNTQYF. The CDR3 DNA is TGTGCCAGCAGCCCTGGGACTAGCGGGAGAAATACGCAGTATTTT.

This clonotype occurred a few times. This chain joins TRBV4-2 and TRBJ1-5, with no clear D. The CDR3 runs to 15 residues. V dropped 0 bases and J dropped 0 bases, with 6 bases sitting between them. Germline CDR1 LGHNA, CDR2 YNFKEQ. Here the CDR3 reads CASSQDGNSNQPQHF. CDR3 DNA: TGTGCCAGCAGCCAAGATGGGAATAGCAATCAGCCCCAGCATTTT.

The table lists this clonotype with a few counts. The V and J genes are TRBV7-2 and TRBJ2-5, with D possibly being TRBD1 or TRBD2 (5 bases each). CDR3 size: 15 residues. Germline assignment: CDR1 SGHTA and CDR2 FQGNSA. The V end lost 0 bases, the J end lost 5 bases, and 13 bases lay between the germline ends. The chain's CDR3 is CASSLAGPGRETQYF. CDR3 nucleotide sequence: TGTGCCAGCAGCTTAGCGGGACCGGGAAGGGAGACCCAGTACTTC.